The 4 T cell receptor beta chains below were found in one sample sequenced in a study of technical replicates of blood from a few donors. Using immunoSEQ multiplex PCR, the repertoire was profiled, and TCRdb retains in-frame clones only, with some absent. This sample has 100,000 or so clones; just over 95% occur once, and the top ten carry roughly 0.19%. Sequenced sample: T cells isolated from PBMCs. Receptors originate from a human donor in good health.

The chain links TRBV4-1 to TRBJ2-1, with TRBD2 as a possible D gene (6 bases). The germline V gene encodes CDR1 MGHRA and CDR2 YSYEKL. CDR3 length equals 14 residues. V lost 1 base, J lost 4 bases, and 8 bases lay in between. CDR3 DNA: TGCGCCAGCAGCCAAGGGGACTCTTACAATGAGCAGTTCTTC. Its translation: CASSQGDSYNEQFF.

CDR3 bases: TGCGCCACCCGTCTCCCGGGACTAGTGAACACCGGGGAGCTGTTTTTT. It specifies CATRLPGLVNTGELFF. The chain employs TRBV5-1 and TRBJ2-2; 8 nucleotides match TRBD2. The V gene end was trimmed by 9 bases and the J gene end by 1 base; junction bases not matched to a gene: 11. The CDR3 spans 16 residues. The germline gives CDR1 SGHRS, CDR2 YFSETQ.

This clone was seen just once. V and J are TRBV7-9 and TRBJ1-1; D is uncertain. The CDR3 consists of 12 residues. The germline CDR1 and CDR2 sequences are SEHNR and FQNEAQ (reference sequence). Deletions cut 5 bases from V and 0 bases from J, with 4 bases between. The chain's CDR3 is CASSPMNTEAFF. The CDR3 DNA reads TGTGCCAGCAGCCCTATGAACACTGAAGCTTTCTTT.

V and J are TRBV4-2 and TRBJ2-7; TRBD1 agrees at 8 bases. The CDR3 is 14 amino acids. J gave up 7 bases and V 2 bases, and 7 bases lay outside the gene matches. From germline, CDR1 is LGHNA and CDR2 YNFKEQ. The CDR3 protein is CASSQQGASGEQYF. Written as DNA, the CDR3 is TGTGCCAGCAGCCAACAGGGGGCGTCAGGAGAGCAGTACTTC.